The next 6 T cell receptor beta chains were all read from a single sample in a study of blood T cell repertoires in COVID-19. Sequenced by immunoSEQ multiplex PCR; TCRdb stores in-frame clones only, minus some. The sample includes 95,000 or so clones, 79% of them seen just once. Sequencing was performed on peripheral blood. These receptors were taken from a woman of 80 years or more with active or convalescent COVID-19.

The genes are TRBV18 and TRBJ2-5; D not certain. V shed 3 bases and J shed 3 bases, with 11 bases lying between them. The germline gives CDR1 KGHSH, CDR2 LQKENI. This CDR3 spans 14 amino acids. The DNA of the CDR3 is TGTGCCAGCTCACCCAGCAGGATAGAAGAGACCCAGTACTTC. As protein: CASSPSRIEETQYF.

A few counts support this clone. CDR3 sequence (DNA): TGTGCCAGCAGCTTACTGAACAGGGTTTCTGAAGCTTTCTTT. Protein sequence: CASSLLNRVSEAFF. The gene calls are TRBV7-2 and TRBJ1-1, with a weak D call TRBD1 (6 bases). CDR1 is SGHTA and CDR2 is FQGNSA in the germline V gene. The CDR3 is 14 amino acids. The V and J ends lost 2 bases and 6 bases respectively, with 13 bases between them.

This clone has a single count. The chain has TRBV9 and TRBJ2-5, with 11 bases aligning to TRBD2. Germline V gene data show CDR1 as SGDLS and CDR2 as YYNGEE. V shed 2 bases, J shed 4 bases, and the junction held 4 bases outside the gene matches. This CDR3 has 15 amino acids. CDR3 sequence reads: CASSVTSGTGETQYF. In DNA, the CDR3 is TGTGCCAGCAGCGTGACTAGCGGGACGGGAGAGACCCAGTACTTC.

The chain combines TRBV7-8 with TRBJ2-6; TRBD2 is a possible D gene (5 bases). This CDR3 region has 18 residues. From germline, CDR1 is SGHVS and CDR2 FQNEAQ. Trimming removed 2 bases from V and 0 bases from J, with 14 bases in between. CDR3 residues: CASSLRGRGYSGANVLTF. CDR3 coding DNA: TGTGCCAGCAGCTTAAGAGGTAGAGGGTACTCTGGGGCCAACGTCCTGACTTTC. Using reference TRBV7-8 and TRBJ2-6 for the parts outside the CDR3, the full variable domain is GAGVSQSPRYKVAKRGQDVALRCDPISGHVSLFWYQQALGQGPEFLTYFQNEAQLDKSGLPSDRFFAERPEGSVSTLKIQRTQQEDSAVYLCASSLRGRGYSGANVLTFGAGSRLTVL.

The gene calls are TRBV7-2 and TRBJ2-3; D is unclear. The CDR3 consists of 16 residues. V dropped 4 bases and J dropped 0 bases, with 14 bases sitting between them. Germline V gene lookup returns CDR1 SGHTA and CDR2 FQGNSA. CDR3: CASSYRPPTSTDTQYF. CDR3 coding DNA: TGTGCCAGCAGCTACCGACCACCGACTAGCACAGATACGCAGTATTTT.

The gene calls are TRBV6-2 or TRBV6-3 and TRBJ1-2, with TRBD1 identical over 10 bases. From germline, CDR1 is MNHEY and CDR2 SVGEGT. Unmatched junction bases numbered 11, after V lost 0 bases and J lost 4 bases. The CDR3 is 18 amino acids. The CDR3 reads CASSYSSGTGASFYGYTF. The CDR3 coding sequence is TGTGCCAGCAGTTACTCGAGCGGGACAGGGGCCAGTTTCTATGGCTACACCTTC.